Following are 27 T cell receptor beta chains from one sample sequenced in a study of T cell responses to AZD1222 COVID-19 vaccine. Some clones are missing from TCRdb's copy, which holds only in-frame ones; the method was immunoSEQ multiplex PCR. The repertoire consists of around 52,000 clones, with 86% occurring once and the leading ten covering roughly a sixth. Sequencing used peripheral blood, obtained on day 0 of AZD1222 vaccination. These receptors were obtained from an adult in good health.

The genes are TRBV28 and TRBJ1-2; D ambiguous. CDR3 size: 15 residues. In germline, CDR1 is MDHEN, CDR2 SYDVKM. V was shortened by 5 bases and J by 5 bases, with 18 bases between the two germline ends. CDR3 sequence (DNA): TGTGCCAGCAGTCCTCCCGTACCCCCCTCTTATGGCTACACCTTC. It codes for CASSPPVPPSYGYTF.

V usage is TRBV19 and J usage is TRBJ2-7, with D maybe TRBD1 (6 bases). Germline V gives CDR1 LNHDA, CDR2 SQIVND (reference sequence). The CDR3 sequence is 16 residues long. With 3 bases removed from V and 1 base from J, the gap between germline ends came to 16 bases. In nucleotides, the CDR3 is TGTGCCAGTAGTATTAAGGCACCTCAGGGGTCCTACGAGCAGTACTTC. It codes for CASSIKAPQGSYEQYF.

The chain uses TRBV19 and TRBJ2-3; maybe TRBD1 (6 bases). V was shortened by 8 bases and J by 5 bases, with 11 bases between the two germline ends. CDR1 and CDR2 from the germline V gene are LNHDA and SQIVND (reference sequence). This CDR3 has 12 amino acids. For the CDR3, the DNA is TGTGCCAGTTCCACAGGGAGAGATACGCAGTATTTT. This translates into CASSTGRDTQYF. The variable domain in full, completed from reference TRBV19 and TRBJ2-3, reads DGGITQSPKYLFRKEGQNVTLSCEQNLNHDAMYWYRQDPGQGLRLIYYSQIVNDFQKGDIAEGYSVSREKKESFPLTVTSAQKNPTAFYLCASSTGRDTQYFGPGTRLTVL.

V usage is TRBV28 and J usage is TRBJ1-5; 7 bases are shared with TRBD1. Trimming at V came to 8 bases and at J to 7 bases, leaving 11 bases not matched to a gene. This CDR3 comprises 14 residues. Germline-derived CDR1 and CDR2 are MDHEN and SYDVKM. The CDR3 sequence is CASRKGGGEQPQHF. The CDR3 nucleotides are TGTGCCAGCCGAAAAGGGGGCGGAGAGCAGCCCCAGCATTTT.

J is TRBJ2-5 and V is TRBV7-3; a weak D match, TRBD1 (6 bases). V lost 5 bases to trimming and J lost 1 base, with 11 bases between them. The CDR3 is made up of 14 amino acids. Germline V gene sequence: CDR1 SGHTA, CDR2 FQGTGA. This CDR3 reads CASSITGSQETQYF. The CDR3 DNA reads as TGTGCCAGCAGCATTACAGGGAGCCAAGAGACCCAGTACTTC.

CDR3 residues: CASSLGQGRFSPLHF. As DNA, the CDR3 is TGTGCCAGCAGTTTAGGACAGGGGAGGTTTTCACCCCTCCACTTT. J is TRBJ1-6 and V is TRBV27; 9 bases match TRBD1. The CDR3 consists of 15 residues. Germline V CDR1 and CDR2: MNHEY, SMNVEV (reference sequence). With V trimmed by 2 bases and J by 9 bases, 5 bases remained unmatched.

The J gene is TRBJ2-2, the V gene TRBV2; either TRBD1 or TRBD2 may supply D (5 bases each). V shed 0 bases and J shed 2 bases, with 10 bases lying between them. The CDR3 totals 16 residues. Germline loops: CDR1 SNHLY, CDR2 FYNNEI. Here the CDR3 reads CASSEAIGANTGELFF. The CDR3 nucleotides are TGTGCCAGCAGTGAAGCTATCGGGGCCAACACCGGGGAGCTGTTTTTT.

Here the CDR3 DNA reads TGTGCCAGCTCACAGCGCTCCAGCGGGAGGGCCTCTAATGAGCAGTTCTTC. Its protein is CASSQRSSGRASNEQFF. V and J are TRBV18 and TRBJ2-1, with 10 bases that match TRBD2. The V segment lost 4 bases and the J segment 7 bases; nucleotides outside the gene matches: 13. Germline-derived CDR1 and CDR2 are KGHSH and LQKENI. This CDR3 contains 17 residues.

This chain uses TRBV5-1 with TRBJ2-7; D unclear. Per the germline V gene, CDR1 is SGHRS and CDR2 is YFSETQ. The CDR3 has 14 residues. V shed 0 bases and J shed 2 bases, with 9 bases lying between them. As DNA, the CDR3 is TGCGCCAGCAGCTTGGCCATCGGGCCCTACGAGCAGTACTTC. It is translated as CASSLAIGPYEQYF. Supplemented by reference TRBV5-1 and TRBJ2-7, the full variable domain reads KAGVTQTPRYLIKTRGQQVTLSCSPISGHRSVSWYQQTPGQGLQFLFEYFSETQRNKGNFPGRFSGRQFSNSRSEMNVSTLELGDSALYLCASSLAIGPYEQYFGPGTRLTVT.

This chain uses TRBV19 with TRBJ1-1; 9 nucleotides line up with TRBD1. The germline V gene encodes CDR1 LNHDA and CDR2 SQIVND (reference sequence). J was trimmed by 4 bases and V by 4 bases; bases with no gene match: 4. CDR3 length: 14 residues. The CDR3: CASSRGDRATEAFF. CDR3 nucleotide sequence: TGTGCCAGTAGTAGGGGGGACAGGGCCACTGAAGCTTTCTTT.

The V gene is TRBV28, the J gene TRBJ1-4; maybe TRBD1 (5 bases). This CDR3 has 16 residues. V shed 7 bases and J shed 7 bases, with 22 bases lying between them. CDR1 is MDHEN, CDR2 SYDVKM, per germline. CDR3 sequence: CASKTRFGGRAEKLFF. Written as DNA, the CDR3 is TGTGCCAGCAAAACTCGGTTCGGGGGAAGGGCTGAAAAACTGTTTTTT.

The V call is TRBV2, the J call TRBJ2-1; D gene uncertain. This CDR3 comprises 12 residues. Germline V gives CDR1 SNHLY, CDR2 FYNNEI. V lost 6 bases to trimming and J lost 10 bases, with 13 bases between them. CDR3 loop: CASSKTIIEQFF. The CDR3 region has the DNA TGTGCCAGCAGCAAAACTATAATAGAGCAGTTCTTC. The variable domain in full, with the rest retrieved from reference TRBV2 and TRBJ2-1, is EPEVTQTPSHQVTQMGQEVILRCVPISNHLYFYWYRQILGQKVEFLVSFYNNEISEKSEIFDDQFSVERPDGSNFTLKIRSTKLEDSAMYFCASSKTIIEQFFGPGTRLTVL.

J is TRBJ2-1 and V is TRBV13; 13 nucleotides agree with TRBD2. Germline assignment: CDR1 PRHDT and CDR2 FYEKMQ (reference sequence). The CDR3 sequence is 18 residues long. V was pared by 5 bases and J by 1 base, with 8 bases of the junction left unmatched. DNA for the CDR3: TGTGCCAGCAGCCCCGGACTAGCGGGAGATGAGTCCTACAATGAGCAGTTCTTC. This translates into CASSPGLAGDESYNEQFF.

The chain employs TRBV6-1 and TRBJ1-1; D is ambiguous. This CDR3 is built from 17 residues. Germline V gene data show CDR1 as MNHNS and CDR2 as SASEGT. Trimming removed 0 bases from V and 1 base from J, with 15 bases in between. DNA for the CDR3: TGTGCCAGCAGTGAAGCGTGGCGTATAAGATCGAACACTGAAGCTTTCTTT. Its translation: CASSEAWRIRSNTEAFF.

A word on this clone: The sample has other DNA sequences that encode this CDR3 too. The chain uses TRBV7-3 and TRBJ2-1; D remains ambiguous. Germline loops: CDR1 SGHTA, CDR2 FQGTGA. The V and J ends lost 2 bases and 9 bases respectively, with 8 bases between them. This CDR3 comprises 12 residues. The CDR3 here is CASSLVGGEQFF. The CDR3 DNA reads as TGTGCCAGCAGCTTAGTCGGTGGTGAGCAGTTCTTC.

The chain uses TRBV11-2 and TRBJ2-3; D not certain. Germline V gene lookup returns CDR1 SGHAT and CDR2 FQNNGV. The CDR3 is 13 residues long. V was cut by 4 bases and J by 4 bases, with 9 bases left in between. The CDR3 sequence is CASSWTPPDTQYF. The DNA of the CDR3 is TGTGCCAGCAGCTGGACCCCCCCAGATACGCAGTATTTT.

This chain links TRBV7-2 with TRBJ2-7; D may be TRBD1 or TRBD2 (5 bases each). The CDR3 has 14 amino acids. The V gene's germline CDR1 is SGHTA and CDR2 FQGNSA. V lost 1 base and J lost 4, with 11 bases in between. CDR3 DNA sequence: TGTGCCAGCAGCTTAGGGGGGAACGGGTACGAGCAGTACTTC. It specifies CASSLGGNGYEQYF.

The sample holds a few counts of this clone. The chain links TRBV5-1 to TRBJ2-2; D perhaps matches TRBD2 (5 bases). V was shortened by 4 bases and J by 0 bases, with 13 bases between the two germline ends. This CDR3 comprises 16 residues. Germline values: CDR1 SGHRS, CDR2 YFSETQ. The CDR3 DNA reads as TGCGCCAGCAGCCGGGGATTGGATACGAACACCGGGGAGCTGTTTTTT. As protein: CASSRGLDTNTGELFF.

The V call is TRBV2, the J call TRBJ2-3; D is possibly TRBD2 (7 bases). CDR1 and CDR2 (germline): SNHLY, FYNNEI. The V and J ends lost 2 bases and 2 bases respectively, with 17 bases between them. The CDR3 is made up of 17 amino acids. As DNA, the CDR3 is TGTGCCAGCAGTGAATTTGGGGGAGGGGGGATCACAGATACGCAGTATTTT. Residues: CASSEFGGGGITDTQYF.

CDR3 region: CASSPGQAIAGEQYF. Here the CDR3 DNA reads TGTGCCAGCAGTCCCGGACAAGCCATCGCGGGGGAGCAGTACTTC. The gene calls are TRBV6-5 and TRBJ2-7; D is perhaps TRBD2 (6 bases). Germline lookup yields CDR1 MNHEY and CDR2 SVGAGI. The CDR3 has 15 residues. The V end lost 5 bases, the J end lost 7 bases, and 21 bases lay between the germline ends.

V is TRBV25-1 and J is TRBJ1-3; TRBD1 aligns across 12 bases. The V gene end was trimmed by 7 bases and the J gene end by 2 bases; junction bases not matched to a gene: 6. The CDR3 totals 16 residues. Germline V gene sequence: CDR1 MGHDK, CDR2 SYGVNS. The CDR3 protein is CASKGTGGFPGNTIYF. CDR3 DNA sequence: TGTGCCAGCAAGGGGACAGGGGGCTTTCCTGGAAACACCATATATTTT.

The chain's CDR3 is CASSPSGEETQYF. The CDR3 DNA reads as TGCGCCAGCAGTCCTTCCGGAGAAGAGACCCAGTACTTC. This rearrangement joins TRBV5-1 to TRBJ2-5; no clear D. Germline V gene data show CDR1 as SGHRS and CDR2 as YFSETQ. Trimming removed 5 bases at V and 3 bases at J, with 11 bases between. There are 13 residues in the CDR3.

V and J are TRBV11-3 and TRBJ2-7; D remains ambiguous. The V gene lost 3 bases and the J gene lost 6 bases, with 12 bases spanning the gap. This CDR3 is built from 13 residues. Germline V gives CDR1 SGHNT, CDR2 YENEEA. This chain's CDR3 is CASSFTVYAEQYF. CDR3 sequence (DNA): TGTGCCAGCAGCTTTACAGTATACGCCGAGCAGTACTTC.

The chain is built from TRBV4-1 and TRBJ1-3; D not resolved. Trimming removed 0 bases from V and 3 bases from J, with 9 bases in between. The CDR3 runs 15 residues. CDR1 MGHRA and CDR2 YSYEKL come from the germline V gene. This CDR3 reads CASSQEWGGGNTIYF. The CDR3 bases are TGCGCCAGCAGCCAAGAGTGGGGTGGTGGAAACACCATATATTTT.

This rearrangement joins TRBV7-6 to TRBJ1-2; unclear D gene. Between the trimmed V and J ends, which lost 1 base and 9 bases, there was a span of 0 bases. Germline lookup yields CDR1 SGHVS and CDR2 FNYEAQ. The CDR3 spans 9 residues. Here the CDR3 reads CASSLGYTF. CDR3 nucleotides: TGTGCCAGCAGCTTAGGCTACACCTTC.

The chain employs TRBV9 and TRBJ2-1; 8 nucleotides match TRBD2. This CDR3 is 14 amino acids long. CDR1 and CDR2 (germline): SGDLS, YYNGEE. The J segment lost 8 bases and the V segment lost 1 base, leaving 5 bases of the junction unmatched. CDR3 nucleotide sequence: TGTGCCAGCAGCGTAAGCGGGAGTGGCTATGAGCAGTTCTTC. Protein sequence: CASSVSGSGYEQFF.

The rearrangement uses TRBV5-3 and TRBJ2-7, with TRBD2 matching over 8 bases. TRBV5-3 is an ORF for which the function is uncertain. CDR3 length equals 16 residues. With 3 bases clipped from V and 3 bases from J, the junction kept 11 bases outside the gene matches. In DNA form, the CDR3 reads TGTGCCAGAAGCTGGACGTCTAGCGGGCCTTACTACGAGCAGTACTTC. Residues: CARSWTSSGPYYEQYF.